Listed below are T cell receptor beta chains from one sample, sequenced in a study of blood T cell repertoires in COVID-19. Assay: immunoSEQ multiplex PCR; the TCRdb copy retains only in-frame clones and omits some. The table has 300,000 to 450,000 clones, roughly nine tenths seen once; the top ten hold 3.9%. Sample: peripheral blood. These receptors were collected from a woman in her fifties or sixties with COVID-19, enrolled during active disease. Each CDR3 is given with its conserved first and last residue. The D gene is left open where the match is weak. Clone size, where shown, is once, few, many, or a class for clones that have expanded.

J gene	V gene	clone size	D gene	CDR3 protein	CDR3 DNA
TRBJ1-1	TRBV27	NA	NA	CASSQDRWLNTEAFF	TGTGCCAGCAGTCAAGACAGGTGGCTGAACACTGAAGCTTTCTTT
TRBJ1-3	TRBV6-5	NA	TRBD1	CASSSTGFGNTIYF	TGTGCCAGCAGTTCGACAGGGTTCGGAAACACCATATATTTT
TRBJ1-1	TRBV11-2	NA	NA	CASSLGEPEAFF	TGTGCCAGCAGCTTAGGGGAGCCTGAAGCTTTCTTT
TRBJ1-2	TRBV5-1	NA	NA	CASSYRTANYGYTF	TGCGCCAGCAGCTATCGGACAGCAAACTATGGCTACACCTTC
TRBJ2-6	TRBV13	NA	TRBD1	CASSPRQGKAGANVLTF	TGTGCCAGCAGCCCTAGACAGGGGAAGGCTGGGGCCAACGTCCTGACTTTC
TRBJ2-2	TRBV5-1	NA	TRBD1	CASSGTGTGELFF	TGCGCCAGCAGCGGGACAGGGACCGGGGAGCTGTTTTTT
TRBJ2-4	TRBV7-9	NA	TRBD2	CASSLLAGDSKNIQYF	TGTGCCAGCAGCTTACTAGCGGGGGACTCCAAAAACATTCAGTACTTC
TRBJ2-3	TRBV5-4	NA	NA	CASSTDTSTDTQYF	TGTGCCAGCAGCACGGACACGAGCACAGATACGCAGTATTTT
TRBJ1-3	TRBV4-2	few	NA	CASSQRQSFSGNTIYF	TGTGCCAGCAGCCAACGACAGTCATTCTCTGGAAACACCATATATTTT
TRBJ2-1	TRBV9	NA	NA	CASSAELQGGYNEQFF	TGTGCCAGCAGTGCTGAACTACAGGGTGGGTACAATGAGCAGTTCTTC
TRBJ2-3	TRBV12-5	NA	NA	CASGPPGKTDTQYF	TGTGCTAGTGGTCCCCCAGGGAAAACAGATACGCAGTATTTT
TRBJ1-1	TRBV5-1	NA	TRBD1	CASSLRQGGPEAFF	TGCGCCAGCAGCTTGAGACAGGGAGGCCCTGAAGCTTTCTTT
TRBJ1-3	TRBV28	NA	NA	CASSPDRSGNTIYF	TGTGCCAGCAGCCCAGACAGGTCCGGAAACACCATATATTTT
TRBJ2-5	TRBV10-3	NA	NA	CAISERGPETQYF	TGTGCCATCAGTGAGCGAGGGCCCGAGACCCAGTACTTC
TRBJ2-5	TRBV4-1	NA	TRBD2	CASSQVAGGQETQYF	TGCGCCAGCAGCCAAGTAGCGGGGGGGCAAGAGACCCAGTACTTC
TRBJ1-2	TRBV3-1/TRBV3-2	NA	NA	CASSQVNRVGYGYTF	TGTGCCAGCAGCCAAGTTAACAGGGTTGGCTATGGCTACACCTTC
TRBJ1-4	TRBV5-1	NA	NA	CASSLPETNEKLFF	TGCGCCAGCAGCTTGCCCGAGACTAATGAAAAACTGTTTTTT
TRBJ1-1	TRBV18	NA	NA	CASSPLGANTEAFF	TGTGCCAGCTCACCACTCGGAGCGAACACTGAAGCTTTCTTT
TRBJ1-1	TRBV2	once	NA	CASSEGHTFGAFF	TGTGCCAGCAGTGAAGGGCACACTTTCGGGGCTTTCTTT
TRBJ1-3	TRBV3-1/TRBV3-2	NA	NA	CASSQESAIHGNTIYF	TGTGCCAGCAGCCAGGAGAGTGCAATCCATGGAAACACCATATATTTT
TRBJ1-5	TRBV5-1	NA	NA	CASSLDSNNQPQHF	TGCGCCAGCAGCTTGGACAGCAACAATCAGCCCCAGCATTTT
TRBJ1-5	TRBV5-8	NA	TRBD1	CASSRGQIADSNQPQHF	TGTGCCAGCAGCCGGGGACAGATAGCGGATAGCAATCAGCCCCAGCATTTT
TRBJ1-1	TRBV5-1	few	TRBD1	CASSASGTGTEAFF	TGCGCCAGCAGCGCCTCCGGGACAGGGACTGAAGCTTTCTTT
TRBJ2-1	TRBV4-1	NA	TRBD1	CASSQVQGAYNEQFF	TGCGCCAGCAGCCAAGTACAGGGGGCGTACAATGAGCAGTTCTTC
TRBJ1-3	TRBV20-1	NA	NA	CSATSGNTIYF	TGCAGTGCTACGTCTGGAAACACCATATATTTT
TRBJ1-2	TRBV5-1	once	TRBD1	CASSRSGTGYGYTF	TGCGCCAGCAGCAGATCCGGGACAGGCTATGGCTACACCTTC
TRBJ2-5	TRBV7-9	NA	NA	CASSDTETQYF	TGTGCCAGCAGCGACACAGAGACCCAGTACTTC
TRBJ2-7	TRBV28	once	TRBD1	CASGQGAYEQYF	TGTGCCAGCGGACAGGGGGCCTACGAGCAGTACTTC
TRBJ1-1	TRBV25-1	NA	TRBD1	CASSPETGLNTEAFF	TGTGCCAGCAGTCCGGAGACAGGGTTGAACACTGAAGCTTTCTTT
TRBJ1-2	TRBV10-3	NA	TRBD1	CAIGQGVVDGYTF	TGTGCCATTGGACAGGGTGTGGTTGATGGCTACACCTTC
TRBJ1-2	TRBV6-6	NA	NA	CATYSTNYGYTF	TGTGCCACATACTCAACGAACTATGGCTACACCTTC
TRBJ2-3	TRBV18	NA	NA	CASSPQGRSTDTQYF	TGTGCCAGCTCACCGCAGGGCCGGAGCACAGATACGCAGTATTTT
TRBJ1-3	TRBV11-2	NA	TRBD1	CASSLIQGASGNTIYF	TGTGCCAGCAGCCTAATACAGGGGGCTTCTGGAAACACCATATATTTT
TRBJ1-4	TRBV15	NA	TRBD1	CATSRKRDSNEKLFF	TGTGCCACCAGCAGAAAAAGGGACAGTAATGAAAAACTGTTTTTT
TRBJ1-6	TRBV18	NA	NA	CASSSRDTDNSPLHF	TGTGCCAGCTCATCCCGGGACACAGATAATTCACCCCTCCACTTT
TRBJ1-1	TRBV7-6	NA	NA	CASSPALGKGDTEAFF	TGTGCCAGCAGCCCAGCCCTAGGTAAGGGGGACACTGAAGCTTTCTTT
TRBJ2-2	TRBV24-1	NA	NA	CATSDFTGSGELFF	TGTGCCACCAGTGATTTTACGGGGAGCGGGGAGCTGTTTTTT
TRBJ2-5	TRBV4-1	NA	TRBD1	CASSQSRQGQETQYF	TGCGCCAGCAGCCAAAGCCGACAGGGTCAGGAGACCCAGTACTTC
TRBJ2-1	TRBV18	NA	NA	CASSPVGGDNEQFF	TGTGCCAGCTCACCAGTGGGAGGCGACAATGAGCAGTTCTTC
TRBJ1-4	TRBV15	NA	NA	CATSRDRATNEKLFF	TGTGCCACCAGCAGAGATCGAGCAACTAATGAAAAACTGTTTTTT
TRBJ2-2	TRBV2	NA	NA	CASSGGTPTNTGELFF	TGTGCCAGCAGTGGAGGCACCCCGACTAACACCGGGGAGCTGTTTTTT
TRBJ2-7	TRBV3-1/TRBV3-2	NA	TRBD1	CASSQGTGHEQYF	TGTGCCAGCAGCCAAGGGACAGGGCACGAGCAGTACTTC
TRBJ2-2	TRBV5-1	NA	NA	CASSFWVGEELFF	TGCGCCAGCAGCTTTTGGGTCGGGGAGGAGCTGTTTTTT
TRBJ1-5	TRBV5-4	NA	TRBD1	CASSQDRGNQPQHF	TGTGCCAGCAGCCAGGACAGGGGAAATCAGCCCCAGCATTTT
TRBJ2-2	TRBV5-1	NA	NA	CASSPKDSLTGELFF	TGCGCCAGCAGCCCAAAGGACAGCCTCACCGGGGAGCTGTTTTTT
TRBJ1-3	TRBV6-5	NA	NA	CASSWDNSGNTIYF	TGTGCCAGCAGCTGGGACAACTCTGGAAACACCATATATTTT
TRBJ2-7	TRBV29-1	NA	TRBD2	CSVESGGGSYEQYF	TGCAGCGTTGAAAGCGGGGGGGGCTCCTACGAGCAGTACTTC
TRBJ1-3	TRBV9	few	NA	CASSAGGTGNTIYF	TGTGCCAGCAGCGCCGGGGGGACTGGAAACACCATATATTTT
TRBJ2-1	TRBV13	NA	TRBD2	CASSLREGAGLYNEQFF	TGTGCCAGCAGCTTGAGGGAGGGAGCGGGACTCTACAATGAGCAGTTCTTC
TRBJ1-5	TRBV6-6	NA	NA	CASSITRQPQHF	TGTGCCAGCAGCATAACCAGGCAGCCCCAGCATTTT
TRBJ1-1	TRBV29-1	NA	TRBD1	CSVLGQGGTEAFF	TGCAGCGTGTTGGGACAGGGGGGCACTGAAGCTTTCTTT
TRBJ1-4	TRBV18	NA	TRBD1	CASSLKRGLNEKLFF	TGTGCCAGCTCACTCAAGAGGGGGCTTAATGAAAAACTGTTTTTT
TRBJ1-3	TRBV28	NA	TRBD1	CASSSTGGGEDTIYF	TGTGCCAGCAGTTCAACAGGGGGTGGAGAAGACACCATATATTTT